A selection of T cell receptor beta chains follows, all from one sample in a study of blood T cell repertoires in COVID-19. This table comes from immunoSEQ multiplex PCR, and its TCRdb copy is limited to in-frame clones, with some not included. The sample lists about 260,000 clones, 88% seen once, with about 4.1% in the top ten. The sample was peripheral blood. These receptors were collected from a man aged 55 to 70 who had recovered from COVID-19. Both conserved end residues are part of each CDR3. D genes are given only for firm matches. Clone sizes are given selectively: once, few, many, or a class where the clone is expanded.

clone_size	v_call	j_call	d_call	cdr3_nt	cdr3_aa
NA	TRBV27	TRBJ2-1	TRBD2	TGTGCCAGCAGTTTATGGGGCGGGGGATCCTACAATGAGCAGTTCTTC	CASSLWGGGSYNEQFF
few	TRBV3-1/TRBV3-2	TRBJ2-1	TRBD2	TGTGCCAGCAGCCAAGATCCCCCTAGCGGGGGGTCCAATGAGCAGTTCTTC	CASSQDPPSGGSNEQFF
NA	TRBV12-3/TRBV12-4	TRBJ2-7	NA	TGTGCCAGCAGCCTAATGAGAGGATACGAGCAGTACTTC	CASSLMRGYEQYF
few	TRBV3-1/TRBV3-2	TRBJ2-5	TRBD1	TGTGCCAGCAGCCCTATGACAGGGCTAGGAGAGACCCAGTACTTC	CASSPMTGLGETQYF
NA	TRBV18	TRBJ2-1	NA	TGTGCCAGCTCCCCGGCCGGAACGGGGTACAATGAGCAGTTCTTC	CASSPAGTGYNEQFF
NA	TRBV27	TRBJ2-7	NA	NA	CASSSSAGYEQYF
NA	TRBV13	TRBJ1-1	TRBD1	TGTGCCAGCAGCTTCCTACAGGGGGGGACTGAAGCTTTCTTT	CASSFLQGGTEAFF
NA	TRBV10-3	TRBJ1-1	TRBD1	TGTGCCATCAGTCGGACAGGGTCGAACACTGAAGCTTTCTTT	CAISRTGSNTEAFF
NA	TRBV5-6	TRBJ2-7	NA	TGTGCCAGCAGCGCTTTAGTCCGGGTCTATCCACCGGAGGCGTACGAGCAGTACTTC	CASSALVRVYPPEAYEQYF
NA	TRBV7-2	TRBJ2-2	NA	TGTGCCAGCAGCTTAGGATGGGAGGCCGGGGAGCTGTTTTTT	CASSLGWEAGELFF
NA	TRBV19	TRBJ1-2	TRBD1	TGTGCCAGTAGGGACAGGGGAGTAGATGGCTACACCTTC	CASRDRGVDGYTF
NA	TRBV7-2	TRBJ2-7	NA	TGTGCCAGCAGCCAATTCTCCTACGAGCAGTACTTC	CASSQFSYEQYF
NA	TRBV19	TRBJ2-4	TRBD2	TGTGCCACCGCGGGGGGCCTGGCCAAAAACATTCAGTACTTC	CATAGGLAKNIQYF
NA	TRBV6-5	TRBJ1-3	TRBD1	TGTGCCAGCAAAAAACCAGGACAGGGCCCTAACACCATATATTTT	CASKKPGQGPNTIYF
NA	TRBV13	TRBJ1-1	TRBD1	TGTGCCACTAACAGGGGGCTATCTGAAGCTTTCTTT	CATNRGLSEAFF
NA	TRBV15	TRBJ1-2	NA	TGTGCCACCAGCAGAGAAGTAGGGAGGGGGGTGAACTATGGCTACACCTTC	CATSREVGRGVNYGYTF
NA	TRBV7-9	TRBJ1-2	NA	TGTGCCAGCAGCCCCCAGACTCTTATTGGGTATGGCTACACCTTC	CASSPQTLIGYGYTF
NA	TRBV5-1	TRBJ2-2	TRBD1	TGCGCCAGCAGCTTGATGGGACAGGGTGGTTCCGGGGAGCTGTTTTTT	CASSLMGQGGSGELFF
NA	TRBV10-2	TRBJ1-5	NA	TGCGCCAGCAAGGAGCGGGATAGCAATCAGCCCCAGCATTTT	CASKERDSNQPQHF
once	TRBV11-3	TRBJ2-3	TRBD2	TGTGCCAGCGGTGAGGACGGTGGACTAGCGGGGGCGCGACCGCAGTATTTT	CASGEDGGLAGARPQYF
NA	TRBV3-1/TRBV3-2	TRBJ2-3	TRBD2	TGTGCCAGCAGCCAAGATCAAAGGCGGGGGAGCACAGATACGCAGTATTTT	CASSQDQRRGSTDTQYF
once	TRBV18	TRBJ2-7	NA	TGTGCCAGCTCCCCCCAGGGGACCGAGCAGTACTTC	CASSPQGTEQYF
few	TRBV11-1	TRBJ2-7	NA	TGTGCCAGCAGCTTAGGTACTAGCATCTACGAGCAGTACTTC	CASSLGTSIYEQYF
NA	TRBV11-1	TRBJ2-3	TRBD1	TGTGCCAGCAGCTTTGGGACAGGGGCCGAAGCGCAGTATTTT	CASSFGTGAEAQYF
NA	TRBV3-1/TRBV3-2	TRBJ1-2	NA	TGTGCCAGCAGCCGCTCCAGGGAAGGAGGCTACACCTTC	CASSRSREGGYTF
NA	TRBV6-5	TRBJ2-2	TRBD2	TGTGCCAGCAGACTAGCGGGGCCCACCGGGGAGCTGTTTTTT	CASRLAGPTGELFF
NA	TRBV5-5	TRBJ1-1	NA	TGTGCCAGCAGCTTACAGGGAGACACTGAAGCTTTCTTT	CASSLQGDTEAFF
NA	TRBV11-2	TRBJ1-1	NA	TGTGCCAGCAGCTCACCGACAGGATTGAACACTGAAGCTTTCTTT	CASSSPTGLNTEAFF
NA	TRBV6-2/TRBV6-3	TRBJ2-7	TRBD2	TGTGCCAGCAGTCGGGGGGGAAAAAGCTCCTACGAGCAGTACTTC	CASSRGGKSSYEQYF
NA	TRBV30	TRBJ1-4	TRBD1	TGTGCCTGGAACCTCCCGGGACAGGGGCGACGTTATGCAACTAATGAAAAACTGTTTTTT	CAWNLPGQGRRYATNEKLFF
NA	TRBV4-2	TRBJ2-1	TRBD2	TGTGCCAGCAGCCACCCGACTAGCGGGGGGGCCCTTTACTCCAATGAGCAGTTCTTC	CASSHPTSGGALYSNEQFF
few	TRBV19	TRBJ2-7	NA	TGTGCCAGCGGGACATTCAGCTCCTACGAGCAGTACTTC	CASGTFSSYEQYF
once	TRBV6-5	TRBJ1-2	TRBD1	TGTGCCAGCAGTTACCTGACAGGGGGCGGGAGAGCTGGCTACACCTTC	CASSYLTGGGRAGYTF
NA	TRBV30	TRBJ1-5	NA	TGTGCCTGGAGTGTACCAGGGAATCAGCCCCAGCATTTT	CAWSVPGNQPQHF
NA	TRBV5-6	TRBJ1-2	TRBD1	TGTGCCAGCAGCTTACAGGGGAAGGGCTATGGCTACACCTTC	CASSLQGKGYGYTF
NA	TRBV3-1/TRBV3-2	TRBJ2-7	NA	TGTGCCAGCAGCCAGCTGCGGGGACCCTACGAGCAGTACTTC	CASSQLRGPYEQYF
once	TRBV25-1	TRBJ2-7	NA	TGTGCCAGCAGTGAATACAGACAGGACGGAGGTGAGCAGTACTTC	CASSEYRQDGGEQYF